This T cell receptor (beta chain) was captured in a study of shared clonotypes between healthy human individuals. The CDR3 length is 13 residues. From germline, CDR1 is MDHEN and CDR2 SYDVKM. Trimming stripped 1 base from V and 7 bases from J, with 8 bases between. Notes on this clone: Other DNA sequences from this sample encode an identical CDR3 as well.

Repertoires were generated with immunoSEQ multiplex PCR, while TCRdb's copy carries only in-frame clones and drops some. The sample has approximately 1,000,000 clones, 70% to 80% seen once. The source of this sequence is a man between 18 and 29 years old in good health. Some clones in this sample may be carry-over from other donors' samples. The chain recombines TRBV28 with TRBJ1-5, with D unclear. Sequencing was done on a sample of memory CD4+ T cells from PBMCs. Subset indicated: CD45RA-negative fraction. This CDR3 is CASSLSPRQPQHF. CDR3 DNA sequence: TGTGCCAGCAGTTTATCTCCTCGGCAGCCCCAGCATTTT.